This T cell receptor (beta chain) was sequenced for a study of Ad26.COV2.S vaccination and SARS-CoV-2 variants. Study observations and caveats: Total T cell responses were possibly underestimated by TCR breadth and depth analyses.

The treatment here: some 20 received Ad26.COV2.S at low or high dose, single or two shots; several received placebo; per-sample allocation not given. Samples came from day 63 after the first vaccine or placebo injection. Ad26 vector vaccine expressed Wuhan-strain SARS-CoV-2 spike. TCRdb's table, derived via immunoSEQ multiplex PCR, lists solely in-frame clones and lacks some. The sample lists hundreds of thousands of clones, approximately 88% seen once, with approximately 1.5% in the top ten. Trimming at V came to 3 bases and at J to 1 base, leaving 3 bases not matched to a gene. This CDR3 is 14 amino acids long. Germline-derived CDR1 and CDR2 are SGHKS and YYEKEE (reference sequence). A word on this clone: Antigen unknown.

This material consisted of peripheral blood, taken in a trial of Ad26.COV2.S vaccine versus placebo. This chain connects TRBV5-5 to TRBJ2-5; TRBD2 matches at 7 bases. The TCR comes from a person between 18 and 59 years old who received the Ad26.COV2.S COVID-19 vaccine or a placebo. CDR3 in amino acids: CASSWGLTQETQYF. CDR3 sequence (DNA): TGTGCCAGCAGCTGGGGACTAACCCAAGAGACCCAGTACTTC.